A single sample is the source of the 23 T cell receptor beta chains below, sequenced in a study of graft-versus-host responses after intestinal transplantation. Measured with immunoSEQ multiplex PCR; TCRdb has only the in-frame clones, and not every one. The sample contains some 39,000 clones, 90% to 95% of which appear only once. These receptors have no known antigen. The sample was unstimulated CD8+ T cells sorted from spleen or lymph node cells, taken before transplant. The receptors here all came from a human donor who was the organ donor for an intestinal transplant.

Written as DNA, the CDR3 is TGTGCCAGCAGCACCAGGGTTACCGGGGAGCTGTTTTTT. It yields the protein CASSTRVTGELFF. This chain connects TRBV9 to TRBJ2-2; possibly TRBD1 for D (5 bases). The CDR3 contains 13 residues. Deletions cut 4 bases from V and 5 bases from J, with 9 bases between. Germline assignment: CDR1 SGDLS and CDR2 YYNGEE.

V usage is TRBV4-3 and J usage is TRBJ2-3, with 11 nucleotides matching TRBD2. There are 17 residues in the CDR3. Germline V gene lookup returns CDR1 LGHNA and CDR2 YSLEER. V shed 0 bases, J shed 0 bases, and the junction held 2 bases outside the gene matches. The CDR3 nucleotides are TGCGCCAGCAGCCAAGAGACTAGCGGGGTAAGCACAGATACGCAGTATTTT. Translating gives CASSQETSGVSTDTQYF.

V gene TRBV30 combines with J gene TRBJ2-2; D perhaps matches TRBD2 (6 bases). The CDR3 consists of 13 residues. Trimming stripped 0 bases from V and 6 bases from J, with 8 bases between. Germline CDR1 and CDR2: GTSNPN and SVGIG (reference sequence). CDR3 coding DNA: TGTGCCTGGAGTGTAGGAGGGCCCGGGGAGCTGTTTTTT. Protein sequence: CAWSVGGPGELFF.

The chain recombines TRBV30 with TRBJ1-1; 8 bases fit TRBD1. The CDR3 consists of 14 residues. Germline V gene lookup returns CDR1 GTSNPN and CDR2 SVGIG (reference sequence). With V trimmed by 3 bases and J by 1 base, 4 bases remained unmatched. The CDR3 DNA is TGTGCCTGGAGCCAAGGACAGGGGAACACTGAAGCTTTCTTT. Amino acid sequence: CAWSQGQGNTEAFF.

CDR3 in amino acids: CASSLIPSEGQETQYF. The CDR3 DNA follows: TGTGCCAGCAGCTTAATCCCCTCAGAGGGGCAAGAGACCCAGTACTTC. This chain uses TRBV7-9 with TRBJ2-5; D tentatively reads TRBD1 or TRBD2 (5 bases each). Germline assignment: CDR1 SEHNR and CDR2 FQNEAQ (reference sequence). V shed 2 bases and J shed 2 bases, with 15 bases lying between them. The CDR3 loop spans 16 amino acids.

The chain carries TRBV27 and TRBJ2-2; D might be TRBD1 (6 bases). Germline CDR1 is MNHEY and CDR2 is SMNVEV (reference sequence). Trimming took 4 bases from V and 2 from J, leaving 8 bases between them. The CDR3 loop spans 14 amino acids. This CDR3 is CASSSGTNTGELFF. The DNA for the CDR3 is TGTGCCAGCAGTTCCGGGACAAACACCGGGGAGCTGTTTTTT.

The gene calls are TRBV9 and TRBJ1-6; D is unresolved. The CDR3 totals 15 residues. The germline V gene has CDR1 SGDLS and CDR2 YYNGEE. Trimming removed 3 bases at V and 5 bases at J, with 12 bases between. CDR3 sequence reads: CASSALVGDNSPLHF. The CDR3 coding sequence is TGTGCCAGCAGCGCCCTGGTGGGTGATAATTCACCCCTCCACTTT.

The gene calls are TRBV4-1 and TRBJ2-2; 8 nucleotides agree with TRBD2. Germline V gene data show CDR1 as MGHRA and CDR2 as YSYEKL. The J segment lost 5 bases and the V segment lost 2 bases, leaving 10 bases of the junction unmatched. The CDR3 is 17 amino acids. The DNA of the CDR3 is TGCGCCAGCAGCCAATGGGAGGGACTAGGTCTTACCGGGGAGCTGTTTTTT. As protein: CASSQWEGLGLTGELFF.

This sequence joins TRBV13 and TRBJ2-1, with 8 bases that match TRBD2. The CDR3 covers 14 residues. Germline V gives CDR1 PRHDT, CDR2 FYEKMQ (reference sequence). Unmatched junction bases numbered 7, after V lost 5 bases and J lost 7 bases. In nucleotides, the CDR3 is TGTGCCAGCAGCAATAGCGGGGAGAAGAATGAGCAGTTCTTC. Amino acid sequence: CASSNSGEKNEQFF.

This clone was found a few times. J is TRBJ1-3 and V is TRBV27; D ambiguous. The CDR3 sequence is 14 residues long. Trimming pared 5 bases from V and 4 bases from J, leaving 12 bases between. CDR1 and CDR2 from the germline V gene are MNHEY and SMNVEV (reference sequence). Here the CDR3 reads CASSPNAGGNTIYF. The CDR3 DNA is TGTGCCAGCAGTCCTAATGCCGGCGGAAACACCATATATTTT.

This rearrangement joins TRBV5-4 to TRBJ1-1, with D possibly TRBD1 on 6 matching bases. The CDR3 length is 14 residues. Trimming cost V 2 bases and J 5 bases, with 13 bases left between them. The germline V gene has CDR1 SGHNT and CDR2 YYREEE (reference sequence). The CDR3 DNA reads as TGTGCCAGCAGCTTTCTAGGAGGGGGTACTGAAGCTTTCTTT. Translation gives CASSFLGGGTEAFF.

The chain carries TRBV2 and TRBJ1-6; no clear D gene. Germline V CDR1 and CDR2: SNHLY, FYNNEI. This CDR3 has 14 residues. Trimming cost V 6 bases and J 8 bases, with 14 bases left between them. This CDR3 reads CASRRHLGYSPLHF. CDR3 bases: TGTGCCAGCAGGAGACACCTGGGATATTCACCCCTCCACTTT.

The CDR3, as DNA: TGTGCCAGCAGCCGTATCGGGGACTACAATGAGCAGTTCTTC. This codes for CASSRIGDYNEQFF. V gene TRBV4-2 combines with J gene TRBJ2-1; a weak D match, TRBD2 (5 bases). Germline values: CDR1 LGHNA, CDR2 YNFKEQ. The CDR3 totals 14 residues. With 4 bases removed from V and 3 bases from J, the gap between germline ends came to 10 bases.

The chain couples TRBV4-3 to TRBJ1-3; TRBD1 is a possible D gene (5 bases). Trimming left V 1 base short and J 3 bases short, with 13 bases between. The CDR3 sequence is 16 residues long. Germline V CDR1 and CDR2: LGHNA, YSLEER. The CDR3 DNA sequence: TGCGCCAGCAGCCAAGGGGGGGGGATCAGTGGAAACACCATATATTTT. This encodes CASSQGGGISGNTIYF.

The rearrangement uses TRBV4-1 and TRBJ1-2; TRBD1 matches at 9 bases. CDR3 length: 14 residues. From germline, CDR1 is MGHRA and CDR2 YSYEKL. V was pared by 0 bases and J by 8 bases, with 4 bases of the junction left unmatched. CDR3 nucleotides: TGCGCCAGCAGCCAAGAGGGGACAGGGTTCGGCTACACCTTC. Translated, it gives CASSQEGTGFGYTF.

The rearrangement links TRBV5-6 to TRBJ1-4; unclear D gene. Germline lookup yields CDR1 SGHDT and CDR2 YYEEEE. CDR3 size: 13 residues. The V and J ends lost 1 base and 8 bases respectively, with 9 bases between them. The CDR3 loop reads CASSLSSEEKLFF. CDR3 nucleotide sequence: TGTGCCAGCAGCTTGTCTTCAGAAGAAAAACTGTTTTTT.

This clone occurred a few times. This sequence joins TRBV11-3 and TRBJ2-7; 7 bases map to TRBD2. The junction had 5 bases not matched to a gene; V was cut back by 5 bases and J by 4 bases. The length of the CDR3 is 13 residues. Germline CDR1 and CDR2: SGHNT and YENEEA. The CDR3 spells CASSPGLGYEQYF. In nucleotides, the CDR3 is TGTGCCAGCAGCCCCGGACTAGGGTACGAGCAGTACTTC.

This clone occurred once. The chain couples TRBV28 to TRBJ2-7; unclear D gene. Germline CDR1 and CDR2: MDHEN and SYDVKM. V was pared by 5 bases and J by 1 base, with 15 bases between. The CDR3 totals 15 residues. The CDR3 protein is CASSLLDKPSYEQYF. The CDR3 region has the DNA TGTGCCAGCAGTCTCCTAGACAAACCTTCCTACGAGCAGTACTTC. Supplemented by reference TRBV28 and TRBJ2-7, the full variable domain reads DVKVTQSSRYLVKRTGEKVFLECVQDMDHENMFWYRQDPGLGLRLIYFSYDVKMKEKGDIPEGYSVSREKKERFSLILESASTNQTSMYLCASSLLDKPSYEQYFGPGTRLTVT.

CDR3 nucleotides: TGTGCCAGCAGTTACTCGCTTGGAGCCTCTGGAAACACCATATATTTT. Amino acid sequence: CASSYSLGASGNTIYF. The genes are TRBV6-6 and TRBJ1-3; no clear D. The CDR3 loop spans 16 amino acids. V gave up 0 bases and J gave up 0 bases, with 9 bases separating them. Germline V gene lookup returns CDR1 MNHNY and CDR2 SVGAGI (reference sequence).

J is TRBJ2-7 and V is TRBV5-6; no firm D call. This CDR3 spans 11 amino acids. Looked up from germline, CDR1 is SGHDT and CDR2 is YYEEEE. Trimming removed 3 bases from V and 2 bases from J, with 3 bases in between. The CDR3 protein is CASSYTYEQYF. The CDR3 coding sequence is TGTGCCAGCAGCTACACCTACGAGCAGTACTTC. Filled out from reference TRBV5-6 and TRBJ2-7, the complete variable domain reads DAGVTQSPTHLIKTRGQQVTLRCSPKSGHDTVSWYQQALGQGPQFIFQYYEEEERQRGNFPDRFSGHQFPNYSSELNVNALLLGDSALYLCASSYTYEQYFGPGTRLTVT.

The J gene is TRBJ2-7, the V gene TRBV19; 7 nucleotides align to TRBD1. The V segment lost 0 bases and the J segment 3 bases; nucleotides outside the gene matches: 5. Germline V gives CDR1 LNHDA, CDR2 SQIVND (reference sequence). The CDR3 loop spans 15 amino acids. Written as DNA, the CDR3 is TGTGCCAGTAGTATAGAAGACAGGGCGGTCTACGAGCAGTACTTC. It yields the protein CASSIEDRAVYEQYF.

The chain combines TRBV19 with TRBJ2-3; D uncertain. Germline values: CDR1 LNHDA, CDR2 SQIVND (reference sequence). V was shortened by 1 base and J by 4 bases, with 15 bases between the two germline ends. The CDR3 has 16 amino acids. The chain's CDR3 is CASSIVRSWRSDTQYF. The DNA for the CDR3 is TGTGCCAGTAGTATAGTGAGATCTTGGCGCTCAGATACGCAGTATTTT.

The chain joins TRBV5-6 to TRBJ1-5; D gene unclear. Per germline, CDR1 SGHDT and CDR2 YYEEEE. Trimming cost V 0 bases and J 0 bases, with 10 bases left between them. This CDR3 is 16 amino acids long. The CDR3 DNA reads as TGTGCCAGCAGCTTGGCGGCAGCGTATAGCAATCAGCCCCAGCATTTT. As protein: CASSLAAAYSNQPQHF. The variable domain in full, completed from reference TRBV5-6 and TRBJ1-5, reads DAGVTQSPTHLIKTRGQQVTLRCSPKSGHDTVSWYQQALGQGPQFIFQYYEEEERQRGNFPDRFSGHQFPNYSSELNVNALLLGDSALYLCASSLAAAYSNQPQHFGDGTRLSIL.